This T cell receptor (beta chain) appears in the sequencing data of a study of T cells after yellow fever vaccination. Looking at the study overall: When fractions had low cell numbers, they were prepared with SMART-Seq v4 Ultra Low Input. Overall study results and limits: Subsequent to the booster, the majority of primary-vaccination clones reappeared (around 96% CD4, around 85% CD8). Secondary responses were weaker yet peaked faster, day 5 versus 15.

TCRdb reprocessed the 5' RACE reads with MiXCR, giving one entry per CDR3 protein. The data show about 130,000 distinct CDR3 sequences, approximately 6.6% seen once. This clonotype was counted at least ten times. The antigen is undetermined. Its ends do not fully match the called genes, so a read error is possible. Source: CD4+ T cells sorted from PBMCs, taken 10 days after the yellow fever booster vaccination. This receptor was obtained from a man aged 25 to 45 who received the YFV17D yellow fever vaccine.

CDR3 bases: TGTGCCAGCAGCCTTAGCGTGGAGGGCACATATACGCAGTATTTT. As protein: CASSLSVEGTYTQYF. The V and J genes are TRBV7-2 and TRBJ2-3; possibly TRBD2 for D (6 bases). The CDR3 extends over 15 amino acids. Germline values: CDR1 SGHTA, CDR2 FQGNSA.